A single sample gave rise to the 5 T cell receptor beta chains below, sequenced in a study of CD8+CD57+ T cells in acquired aplastic anemia. Profiling of TCR beta VDJ combinations and CDR3 sequences used genomic DNA as template. TCRdb reprocessed the reads with MiXCR, giving one entry per CDR3 protein. The data hold hundreds of thousands of distinct CDR3 sequences, with 55% to 70% observed a single time. The sequenced material came from sorted CD4+, CD8+, or CD8+CD57+ T cells (not recorded which) from PBMCs. The receptors were gathered from a human donor in good health, serving as a control.

The V and J genes are TRBV9 and TRBJ2-5, with D possibly being TRBD1 (5 bases). Germline V gives CDR1 SGDLS, CDR2 YYNGEE. The CDR3 runs 15 residues. Trimming stripped 4 bases from V and 9 bases from J, with 22 bases between. DNA of the CDR3: TGTGCCAGCAGCTTAGATGGGGCGCCCTGCGAGCCCCAGTACTTC. Residues: CASSLDGAPCEPQYF.

The chain is built from TRBV2 and TRBJ2-7, with 10 bases fitting TRBD2. J was trimmed by 5 bases and V by 10 bases; bases with no gene match: 8. This CDR3 comprises 13 residues. CDR1 and CDR2 (germline): SNHLY, FYNNEI. CDR3 sequence (DNA): TGTGCCACCAGACTAGCGGGCCCTAACGAGCAGTACTTC. It is translated as CATRLAGPNEQYF.

This clonotype was counted many times. The gene calls are TRBV20-1 and TRBJ1-5; TRBD1 matches at 10 bases. Losses at the gene ends were 2 bases for V and 7 bases for J; bases not matched to a gene: 5. CDR1 and CDR2 (germline): DFQATT, SNEGSKA (reference sequence). CDR3 length equals 14 residues. The CDR3 protein is CSARRDRGEQPQHF. The CDR3 DNA reads TGCAGTGCTAGAAGGGACAGGGGTGAGCAGCCCCAGCATTTT.

The chain employs TRBV7-2 and TRBJ2-3; 12 bases match TRBD2. The germline V gene encodes CDR1 SGHTA and CDR2 FQGNSA. The V and J ends lost 5 bases and 4 bases, in that order; junction bases with no gene match: 7. The CDR3 extends over 16 amino acids. DNA for the CDR3: TGTGCCAGCAGCCGTAATCTAGCGGGGGGGGCAGATACGCAGTATTTT. Translating gives CASSRNLAGGADTQYF.

V gene TRBV5-4 combines with J gene TRBJ1-2, with D uncertain. Trimming pared 4 bases from V and 6 bases from J, leaving 10 bases between. The CDR3 is 12 amino acids. The V gene's germline CDR1 is SGHNT and CDR2 YYREEE (reference sequence). The CDR3 loop reads CASSPKGDGYTF. The DNA of the CDR3 is TGTGCCAGCAGCCCGAAGGGCGATGGCTACACCTTC.